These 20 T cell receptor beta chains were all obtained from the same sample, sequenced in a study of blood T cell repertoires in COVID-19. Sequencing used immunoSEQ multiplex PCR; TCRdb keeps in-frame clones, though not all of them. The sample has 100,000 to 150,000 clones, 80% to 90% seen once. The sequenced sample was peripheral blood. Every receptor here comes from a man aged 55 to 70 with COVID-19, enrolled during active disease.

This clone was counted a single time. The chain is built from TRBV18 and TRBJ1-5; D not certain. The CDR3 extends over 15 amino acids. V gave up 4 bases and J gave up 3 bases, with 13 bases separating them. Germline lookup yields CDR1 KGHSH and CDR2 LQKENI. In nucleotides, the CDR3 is TGTGCCAGCTCACGCGGTGGAGGAGACAATCAGCCCCAGCATTTT. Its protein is CASSRGGGDNQPQHF.

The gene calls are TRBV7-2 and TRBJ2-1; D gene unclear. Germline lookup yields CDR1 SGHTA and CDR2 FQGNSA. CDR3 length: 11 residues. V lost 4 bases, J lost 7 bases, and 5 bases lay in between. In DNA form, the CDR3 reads TGTGCCAGCAGCTCGTTAAATGAGCAGTTCTTC. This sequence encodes CASSSLNEQFF.

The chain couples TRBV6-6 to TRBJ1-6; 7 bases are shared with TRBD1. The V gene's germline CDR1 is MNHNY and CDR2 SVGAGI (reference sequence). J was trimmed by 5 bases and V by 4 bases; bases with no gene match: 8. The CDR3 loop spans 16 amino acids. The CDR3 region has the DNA TGTGCCAGCAGTTTTGGACAGGCCCAAAATAATTCACCCCTCCACTTT. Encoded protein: CASSFGQAQNNSPLHF.

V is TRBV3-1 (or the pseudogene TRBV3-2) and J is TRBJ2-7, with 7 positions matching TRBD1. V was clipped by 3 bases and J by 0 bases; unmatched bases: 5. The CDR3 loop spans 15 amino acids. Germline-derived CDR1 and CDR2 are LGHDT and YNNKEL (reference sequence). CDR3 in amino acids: CASSHRGQISYEQYF. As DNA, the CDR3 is TGTGCCAGCAGCCACCGGGGACAGATCTCCTACGAGCAGTACTTC.

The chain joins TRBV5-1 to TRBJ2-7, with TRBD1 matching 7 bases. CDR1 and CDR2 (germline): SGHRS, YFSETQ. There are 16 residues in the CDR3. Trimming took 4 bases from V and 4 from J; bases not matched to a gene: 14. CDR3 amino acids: CASSPNPRDRSYEQYF. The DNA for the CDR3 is TGCGCCAGCAGCCCGAATCCCCGGGACAGAAGTTACGAGCAGTACTTC.

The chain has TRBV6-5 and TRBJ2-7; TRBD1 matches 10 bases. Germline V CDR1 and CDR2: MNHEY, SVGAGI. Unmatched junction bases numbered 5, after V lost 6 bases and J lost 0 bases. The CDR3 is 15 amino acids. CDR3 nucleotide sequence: TGTGCCAGCAGACTGGGACAGGGGAACTCCTACGAGCAGTACTTC. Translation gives CASRLGQGNSYEQYF.

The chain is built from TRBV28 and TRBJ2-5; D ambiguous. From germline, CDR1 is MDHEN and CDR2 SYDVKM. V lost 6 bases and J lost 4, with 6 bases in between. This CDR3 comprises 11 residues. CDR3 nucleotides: TGTGCCAGCAGCCCCAGAGAGACCCAGTACTTC. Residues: CASSPRETQYF.

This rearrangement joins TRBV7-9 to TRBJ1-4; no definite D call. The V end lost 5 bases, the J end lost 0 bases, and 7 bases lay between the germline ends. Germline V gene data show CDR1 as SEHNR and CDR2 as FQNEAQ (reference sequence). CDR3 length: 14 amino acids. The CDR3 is CASSPRATNEKLFF. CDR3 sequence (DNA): TGTGCCAGCAGCCCCCGCGCAACTAATGAAAAACTGTTTTTT.

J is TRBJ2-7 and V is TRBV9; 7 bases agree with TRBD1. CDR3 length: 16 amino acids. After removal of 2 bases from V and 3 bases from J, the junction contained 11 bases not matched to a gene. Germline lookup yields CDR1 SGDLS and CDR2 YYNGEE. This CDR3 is CASSVGQTLLVYEQYF. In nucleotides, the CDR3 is TGTGCCAGCAGCGTGGGACAGACCCTCTTAGTCTACGAGCAGTACTTC.

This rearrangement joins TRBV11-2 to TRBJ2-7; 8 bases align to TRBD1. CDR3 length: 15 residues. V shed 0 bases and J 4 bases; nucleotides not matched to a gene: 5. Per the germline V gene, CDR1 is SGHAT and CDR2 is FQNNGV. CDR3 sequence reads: CASSLDRTGIYEQYF. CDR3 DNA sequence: TGTGCCAGCAGCTTAGATAGGACAGGGATTTACGAGCAGTACTTC. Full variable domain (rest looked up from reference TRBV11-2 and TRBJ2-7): EAGVAQSPRYKIIEKRQSVAFWCNPISGHATLYWYQQILGQGPKLLIQFQNNGVVDDSQLPKDRFSAERLKGVDSTLKIQPAKLEDSAVYLCASSLDRTGIYEQYFGPGTRLTVT.

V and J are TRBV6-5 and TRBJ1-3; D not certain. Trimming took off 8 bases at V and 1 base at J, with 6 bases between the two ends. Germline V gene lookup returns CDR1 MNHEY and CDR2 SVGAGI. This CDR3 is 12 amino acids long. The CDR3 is CASRGSGNTIYF. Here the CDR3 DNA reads TGTGCCAGCCGGGGTTCTGGAAACACCATATATTTT.

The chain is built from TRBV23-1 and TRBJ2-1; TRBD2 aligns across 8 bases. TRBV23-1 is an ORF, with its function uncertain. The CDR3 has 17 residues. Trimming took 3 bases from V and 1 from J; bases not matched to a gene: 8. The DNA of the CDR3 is TGCGCCAGCAGTCACCCCTCGGAGCGGGGGTCCTACAATGAGCAGTTCTTC. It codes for CASSHPSERGSYNEQFF.

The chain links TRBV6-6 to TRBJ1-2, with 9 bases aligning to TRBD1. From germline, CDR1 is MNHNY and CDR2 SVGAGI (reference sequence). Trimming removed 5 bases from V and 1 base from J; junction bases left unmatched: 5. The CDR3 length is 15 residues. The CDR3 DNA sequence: TGTGCCAGCAGTAGAAAGGGACAGGGTAACTATGGCTACACCTTC. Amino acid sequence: CASSRKGQGNYGYTF.

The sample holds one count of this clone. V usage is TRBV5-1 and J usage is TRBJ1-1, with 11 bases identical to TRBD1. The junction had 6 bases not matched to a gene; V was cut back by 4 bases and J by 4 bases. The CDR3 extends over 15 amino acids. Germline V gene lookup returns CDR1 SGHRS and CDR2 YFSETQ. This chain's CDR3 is CASSSPGQGGTEAFF. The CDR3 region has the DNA TGCGCCAGCAGCAGCCCGGGACAGGGGGGCACTGAAGCTTTCTTT.

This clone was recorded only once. The CDR3 protein is CASSLGPVGEQYF. CDR3 bases: TGCGCCAGCAGCTTGGGCCCGGTCGGCGAGCAGTACTTC. The rearrangement uses TRBV5-1 and TRBJ2-7; D unclear. Per the germline V gene, CDR1 is SGHRS and CDR2 is YFSETQ. This CDR3 contains 13 residues. Between the trimmed V and J ends, which lost 0 bases and 6 bases, there was a span of 10 bases.

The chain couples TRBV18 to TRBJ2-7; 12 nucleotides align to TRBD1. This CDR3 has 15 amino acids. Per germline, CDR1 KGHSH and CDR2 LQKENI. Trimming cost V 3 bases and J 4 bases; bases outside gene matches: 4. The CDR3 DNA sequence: TGTGCCAGCTCACCGGTGGGACAGGGGGCTTACGAGCAGTACTTC. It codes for CASSPVGQGAYEQYF.

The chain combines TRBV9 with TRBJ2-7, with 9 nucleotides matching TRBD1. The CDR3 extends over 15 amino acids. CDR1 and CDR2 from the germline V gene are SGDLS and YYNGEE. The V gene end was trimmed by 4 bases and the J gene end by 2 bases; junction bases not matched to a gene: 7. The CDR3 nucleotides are TGTGCCAGCAGCCCCGGACAGGGGAAACCCTACGAGCAGTACTTC. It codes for CASSPGQGKPYEQYF.

For the CDR3, the DNA is TGTGCCAGCAGCGTATGGGGGCCACCCCTCCACTTT. Protein product: CASSVWGPPLHF. This chain uses TRBV9 with TRBJ1-6; D possibly corresponds to TRBD1 (6 bases). Germline values: CDR1 SGDLS, CDR2 YYNGEE. V was pared by 1 base and J by 11 bases, with 7 bases between. This CDR3 has 12 residues.

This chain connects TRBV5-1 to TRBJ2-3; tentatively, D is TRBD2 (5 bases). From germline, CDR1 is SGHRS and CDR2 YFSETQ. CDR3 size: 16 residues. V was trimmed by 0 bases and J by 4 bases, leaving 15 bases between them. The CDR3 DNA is TGCGCCAGCAGCTTGGGGCCGGGGTTTGGTGCAGATACGCAGTATTTT. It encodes CASSLGPGFGADTQYF. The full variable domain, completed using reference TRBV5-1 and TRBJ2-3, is KAGVTQTPRYLIKTRGQQVTLSCSPISGHRSVSWYQQTPGQGLQFLFEYFSETQRNKGNFPGRFSGRQFSNSRSEMNVSTLELGDSALYLCASSLGPGFGADTQYFGPGTRLTVL.

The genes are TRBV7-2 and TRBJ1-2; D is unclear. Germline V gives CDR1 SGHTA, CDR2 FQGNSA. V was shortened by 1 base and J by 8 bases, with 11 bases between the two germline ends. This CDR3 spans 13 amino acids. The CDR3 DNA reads TGTGCCAGCAGCTTAGACTACGGAAGGGGCTACACCTTC. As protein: CASSLDYGRGYTF.